The sequence of this T cell receptor (beta chain) was determined in a study of T cells after yellow fever vaccination. Study-wide findings and caveats: The study noted that FACS-sorted repertoires could contain abundant clonotypes contaminating from the bulk population.

Regarding this clonotype: Antigen unknown.

Generation of TCR cDNA used 5'RACE template switching (which added a universal primer site and UMIs). TCRdb reprocessed the 5' RACE reads with MiXCR, giving one entry per CDR3 protein. This sample has about 430,000 distinct CDR3 sequences, with under 20% found just once. The starting material was PBMCs, obtained before the yellow fever booster vaccination. The source is a man aged 18 to 30 who received the YFV17D yellow fever vaccine.

The CDR3, as DNA: TGTGCCAGCAGTTACTTTGCTACCGGGCCCCTTGGTGGCACTGAAGCTTTCTTT. Encoded protein: CASSYFATGPLGGTEAFF. The chain recombines TRBV6-5 with TRBJ1-1, with D hard to call. This CDR3 has 18 residues. V was cut by 1 base and J by 4 bases, with 22 bases left in between. Per germline, CDR1 MNHEY and CDR2 SVGAGI.